This is a list of T cell receptor beta chains from one sample in a study of CD8+ T cells in alopecia areata. The assay was immunoSEQ multiplex PCR, and TCRdb's table has in-frame clones only and misses some. The sample holds approximately 120,000 clones; around 50% are singletons and the top ten take about 10%. Sequencing was performed on NKG2D-low CD8+ T cells sorted from blood. The receptors here all came from a human donor with alopecia areata. Both conserved end residues are part of each CDR3. D genes are given only for firm matches. A row's size may be missing; if present it is once, few, many or a size class.

TRBJ2-3 | TRBD1 | once | TRBV27 | CASSLLGQGTDTQYF | TGTGCCAGCAGTTTACTGGGACAGGGAACAGATACGCAGTATTTT
TRBJ1-2 | NA | NA | TRBV29-1 | CSVTETYGYTF | TGCAGCGTGACTGAGACGTATGGCTACACCTTC
TRBJ1-1 | NA | NA | TRBV30 | CASNRDAGNTEAFF | TGTGCCTCTAACCGGGACGCCGGGAACACTGAAGCTTTCTTT
TRBJ2-7 | NA | NA | TRBV30 | CAWSTFGKGQYF | TGTGCCTGGAGCACGTTTGGGAAGGGGCAGTACTTC
TRBJ2-3 | NA | NA | TRBV7-9 | CASSLKEWGSTDTQYF | TGTGCCAGCAGCTTAAAGGAGTGGGGCTCAACAGATACGCAGTATTTT
TRBJ2-1 | TRBD2 | NA | TRBV30 | CAWSVLAGGPNEQFF | TGTGCCTGGAGTGTTCTAGCGGGAGGTCCCAATGAGCAGTTCTTC
TRBJ2-2 | NA | few | TRBV29-1 | CSVARLGELFF | TGCAGCGTGGCCCGACTGGGGGAGCTGTTTTTT
TRBJ1-5 | NA | NA | TRBV5-1 | CASSLWGAGQPQHF | TGCGCCAGCAGCTTGTGGGGGGCTGGTCAGCCCCAGCATTTT
TRBJ2-5 | NA | NA | TRBV9 | CASTTTGPETQYF | TGTGCCAGCACCACGACAGGTCCGGAGACCCAGTACTTC
TRBJ2-2 | NA | NA | TRBV29-1 | CSVQANTGELFF | TGCAGCGTTCAAGCGAACACCGGGGAGCTGTTTTTT
TRBJ2-7 | NA | NA | TRBV30 | CAWRGRGGFEQYF | TGTGCCTGGAGGGGACGTGGGGGTTTTGAGCAGTACTTC
TRBJ2-7 | NA | NA | TRBV13 | CASSRTDTAYEQYF | TGTGCCAGCAGCCGGACGGACACAGCCTACGAGCAGTACTTC
TRBJ1-2 | NA | NA | TRBV5-6 | CASSSPTEANYGYTF | TGTGCCAGCAGCTCACCGACGGAAGCTAACTATGGCTACACCTTC
TRBJ2-7 | NA | NA | TRBV7-2 | CASSLVSGDPYEQYF | TGTGCCAGCAGCTTAGTGTCGGGGGACCCCTACGAGCAGTACTTC
TRBJ1-1 | NA | NA | TRBV5-6 | CASSLSAGNVGAFF | TGTGCCAGCAGCCTGTCGGCAGGGAACGTGGGAGCTTTCTTT
TRBJ2-5 | TRBD2 | NA | TRBV2 | CASRGGLEETQYF | TGTGCCAGCAGGGGAGGGCTGGAAGAGACCCAGTACTTC
TRBJ1-4 | NA | NA | TRBV9 | CASSVGGGKLFF | TGTGCCAGCAGCGTCGGGGGTGGAAAACTGTTTTTT
TRBJ2-7 | NA | NA | TRBV30 | CAWSVRGDEQYF | TGTGCCTGGAGTGTCAGGGGTGACGAGCAGTACTTC
TRBJ2-7 | NA | NA | TRBV29-1 | CSVGQGLTYEQYF | TGCAGCGTTGGGCAGGGGCTAACCTACGAGCAGTACTTC
TRBJ2-6 | NA | once | TRBV4-1 | CASSQVPSGANVLTF | TGCGCCAGCAGCCAAGTCCCCTCTGGGGCCAACGTCCTGACTTTC
TRBJ1-2 | NA | NA | TRBV15 | CATSRGTDGYTF | TGTGCCACCAGCAGAGGAACCGATGGCTACACCTTC
TRBJ2-4 | NA | few | TRBV21-1 | CASSIFPGTGGDIQYF | TGTGCCAGCAGCATCTTCCCTGGTACAGGGGGGGACATTCAGTACTTC
TRBJ1-4 | NA | NA | TRBV27 | CASSLIATNEKLFF | TGTGCCAGCAGTCTCATTGCAACTAATGAAAAACTGTTTTTT
TRBJ2-4 | TRBD1 | few | TRBV7-9 | CASSLSPDREDIQYF | TGTGCCAGCAGCTTATCCCCGGACAGGGAGGACATTCAGTACTTC
TRBJ2-7 | NA | NA | TRBV28 | CASSGQHEQYF | TGTGCCAGCAGCGGGCAGCACGAGCAGTACTTC
TRBJ1-1 | NA | NA | TRBV5-6 | CASSLFSNTEAFF | TGTGCCAGCAGCTTATTCTCGAACACTGAAGCTTTCTTT